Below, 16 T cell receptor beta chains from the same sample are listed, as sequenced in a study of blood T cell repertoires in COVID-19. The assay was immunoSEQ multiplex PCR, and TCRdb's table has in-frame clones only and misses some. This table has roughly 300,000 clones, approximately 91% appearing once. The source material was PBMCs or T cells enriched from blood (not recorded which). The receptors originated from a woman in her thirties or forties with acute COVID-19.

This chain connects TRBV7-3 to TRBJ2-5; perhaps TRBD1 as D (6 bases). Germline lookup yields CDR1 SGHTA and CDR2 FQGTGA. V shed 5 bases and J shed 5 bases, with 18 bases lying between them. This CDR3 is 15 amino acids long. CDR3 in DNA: TGTGCCAGCAGCCCTACCTCCAGGGGACGGGAGACCCAGTACTTC. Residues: CASSPTSRGRETQYF.

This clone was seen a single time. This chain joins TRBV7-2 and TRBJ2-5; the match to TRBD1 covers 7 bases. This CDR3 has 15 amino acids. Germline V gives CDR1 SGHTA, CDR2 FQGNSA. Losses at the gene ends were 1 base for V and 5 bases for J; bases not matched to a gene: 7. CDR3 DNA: TGTGCCAGCAGCTTAGGGACAGGACGTCTGGAGACCCAGTACTTC. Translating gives CASSLGTGRLETQYF.

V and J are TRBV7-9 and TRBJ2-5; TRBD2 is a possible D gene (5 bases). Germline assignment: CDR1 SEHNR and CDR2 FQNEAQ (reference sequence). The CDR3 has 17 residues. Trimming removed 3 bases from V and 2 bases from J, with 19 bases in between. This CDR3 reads CASSFMPPRRRQETQYF. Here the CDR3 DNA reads TGTGCCAGCAGCTTTATGCCCCCACGACGGAGGCAAGAGACCCAGTACTTC.

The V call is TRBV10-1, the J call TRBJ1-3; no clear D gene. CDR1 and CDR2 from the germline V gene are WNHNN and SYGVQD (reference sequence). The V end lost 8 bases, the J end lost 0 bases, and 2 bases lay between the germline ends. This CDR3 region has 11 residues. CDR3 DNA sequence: TGCGCCAGCCTCTCTGGAAACACCATATATTTT. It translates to CASLSGNTIYF.

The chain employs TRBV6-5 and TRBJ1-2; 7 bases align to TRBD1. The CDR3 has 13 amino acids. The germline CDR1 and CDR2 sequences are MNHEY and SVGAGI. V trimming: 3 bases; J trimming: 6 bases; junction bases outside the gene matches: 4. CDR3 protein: CASSYQGENGYTF. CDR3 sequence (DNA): TGTGCCAGCAGTTATCAGGGGGAGAATGGCTACACCTTC.

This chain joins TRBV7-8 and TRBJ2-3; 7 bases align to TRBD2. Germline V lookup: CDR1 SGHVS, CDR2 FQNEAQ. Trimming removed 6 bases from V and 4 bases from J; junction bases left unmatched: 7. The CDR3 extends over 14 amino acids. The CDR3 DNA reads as TGTGCCAGCAGACTCTCCAGCGGGGCAGATACGCAGTATTTT. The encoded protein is CASRLSSGADTQYF.

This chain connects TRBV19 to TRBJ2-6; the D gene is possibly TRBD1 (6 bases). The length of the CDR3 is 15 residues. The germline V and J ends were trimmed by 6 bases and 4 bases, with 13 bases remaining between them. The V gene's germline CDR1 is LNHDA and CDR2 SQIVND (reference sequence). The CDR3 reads CASRMGASGANVLTF. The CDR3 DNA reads TGTGCCAGTAGAATGGGGGCCTCCGGGGCCAACGTCCTGACTTTC.

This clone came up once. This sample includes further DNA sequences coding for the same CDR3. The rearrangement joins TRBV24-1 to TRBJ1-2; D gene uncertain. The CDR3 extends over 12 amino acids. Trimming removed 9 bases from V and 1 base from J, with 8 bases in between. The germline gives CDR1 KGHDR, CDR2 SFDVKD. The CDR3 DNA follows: TGTGCCACCTCAGCGGTTAACTATGGCTACACCTTC. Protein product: CATSAVNYGYTF.

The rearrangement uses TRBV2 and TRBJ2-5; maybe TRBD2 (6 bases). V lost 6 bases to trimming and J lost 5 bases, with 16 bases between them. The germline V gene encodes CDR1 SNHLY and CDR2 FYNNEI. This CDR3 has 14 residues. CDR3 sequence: CASSPAFGGETQYF. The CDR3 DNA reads TGTGCCAGCAGCCCCGCTTTTGGGGGGGAGACCCAGTACTTC. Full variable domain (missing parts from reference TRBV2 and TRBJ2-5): EPEVTQTPSHQVTQMGQEVILRCVPISNHLYFYWYRQILGQKVEFLVSFYNNEISEKSEIFDDQFSVERPDGSNFTLKIRSTKLEDSAMYFCASSPAFGGETQYFGPGTRLLVL.

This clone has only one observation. The CDR3 DNA is TGTGCCAGCAGCCAGACGACAGGGGATCAGCCCCAGCATTTT. It codes for CASSQTTGDQPQHF. This chain links TRBV3-1 (or the pseudogene TRBV3-2) with TRBJ1-5; 8 positions match TRBD1. Germline CDR1 LGHDT, CDR2 YNNKEL (reference sequence). Trimming cost V 3 bases and J 5 bases; bases outside gene matches: 3. The CDR3 consists of 14 residues.

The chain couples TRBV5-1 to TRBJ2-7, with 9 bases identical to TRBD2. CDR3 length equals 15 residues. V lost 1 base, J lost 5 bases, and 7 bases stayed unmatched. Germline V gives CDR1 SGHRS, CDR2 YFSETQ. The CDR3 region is CASSLNAGGPHEQYF. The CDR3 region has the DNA TGCGCCAGCAGCTTGAACGCGGGAGGGCCCCACGAGCAGTACTTC. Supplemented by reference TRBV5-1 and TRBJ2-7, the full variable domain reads KAGVTQTPRYLIKTRGQQVTLSCSPISGHRSVSWYQQTPGQGLQFLFEYFSETQRNKGNFPGRFSGRQFSNSRSEMNVSTLELGDSALYLCASSLNAGGPHEQYFGPGTRLTVT.

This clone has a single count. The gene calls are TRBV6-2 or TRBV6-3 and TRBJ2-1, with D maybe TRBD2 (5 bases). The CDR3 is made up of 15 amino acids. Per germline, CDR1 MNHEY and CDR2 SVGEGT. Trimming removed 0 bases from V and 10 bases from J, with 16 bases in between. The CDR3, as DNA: TGTGCCAGCAGTTACTCGCTAATGGACCCGGGGGAGCAGTTCTTC. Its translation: CASSYSLMDPGEQFF.

CDR3 region: CASSIVLASNQPQHF. DNA of the CDR3: TGTGCCAGTAGTATTGTCCTAGCTAGCAATCAGCCCCAGCATTTT. This chain joins TRBV19 and TRBJ1-5; D not certain. The CDR3 has 15 residues. The V gene's germline CDR1 is LNHDA and CDR2 SQIVND (reference sequence). The V and J ends lost 3 bases and 0 bases respectively, with 9 bases between them.

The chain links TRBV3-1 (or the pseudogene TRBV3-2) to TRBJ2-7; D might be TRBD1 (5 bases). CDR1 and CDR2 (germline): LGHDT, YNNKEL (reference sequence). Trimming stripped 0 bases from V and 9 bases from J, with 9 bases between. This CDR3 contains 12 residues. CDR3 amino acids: CASSQEGLGQYF. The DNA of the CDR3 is TGTGCCAGCAGCCAAGAGGGGCTTGGGCAGTACTTC.

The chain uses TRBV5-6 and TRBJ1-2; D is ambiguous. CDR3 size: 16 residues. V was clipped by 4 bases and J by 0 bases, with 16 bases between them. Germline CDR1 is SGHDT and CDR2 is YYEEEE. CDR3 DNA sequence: TGTGCCAGCAGCCGAGGACGGAGGACTACTAACTATGGCTACACCTTC. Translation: CASSRGRRTTNYGYTF.

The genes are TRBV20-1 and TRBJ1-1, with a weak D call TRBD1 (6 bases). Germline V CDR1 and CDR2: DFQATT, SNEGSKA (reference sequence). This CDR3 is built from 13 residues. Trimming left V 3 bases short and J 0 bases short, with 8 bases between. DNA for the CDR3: TGCAGTGCTAGTGGGGGCTTGAACACTGAAGCTTTCTTT. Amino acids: CSASGGLNTEAFF.